This T cell receptor (beta chain) was identified in a study of patients and donors after allogeneic stem cell transplantation. MiXCR was run by TCRdb on the RT-PCR reads, yielding one entry per CDR3 protein. The table records under 2,500 distinct CDR3 sequences, approximately 8% of them present only once. By sample fraction, this clonotype is medium-sized. This CDR3 is 15 amino acids long. The germline gives CDR1 SGHTA, CDR2 FQGNSA. Trimming pared 0 bases from V and 4 bases from J, leaving 9 bases between. The source is a human donor who was either an allogeneic HSCT recipient or a stem cell or donor lymphocyte infusion donor (not recorded which). It is not recorded whose cells these are; they may come from a transplant donor. Material: blood, either unsorted or a sorted T cell fraction (not recorded which). The chain joins TRBV7-2 to TRBJ1-4, with a weak D call TRBD1 (5 bases). CDR3 region: CASSLAQGSNEKLFF. As DNA, the CDR3 is TGTGCCAGCAGCTTAGCGCAGGGAAGTAATGAAAAACTGTTTTTT.